The present T cell receptor (beta chain) was sequenced within a study of cytomegalovirus exposure and HLA in healthy donors (dated by TCRdb to about 2017). About the investigation overall: According to a later analysis, one platform produced both the roughly 110 validation repertoires and the 620 or so repertoires of the first cohort. The study was designed to test whether signatures of past pathogen exposure could be identified by cataloging public T cell receptors. Besides the first cohort of about 730 subjects, a separate validation cohort made up of roughly 120 different subjects was used. The study combined high-throughput TCR immunosequencing, statistical association of individual TCRs with disease status, and machine learning to predict cytomegalovirus infection status.

Separate from the roughly 650-subject first cohort, the validation cohort of roughly 130 subjects was the group to which the donors belonged. The paper as a whole reports these results and caveats: Across donors, most TCR sequences were observed very rarely, whereas some public TCRs were present in many individuals. In vitro tests confirmed that three of the cytomegalovirus-associated TCR beta chains recognize cytomegalovirus antigens. The classifier was reported to diagnose cytomegalovirus status with high specificity and sensitivity in both the original and validation cohorts. In a later analysis, TCRs clustered in the first cohort were found to also tend to co-occur in the 120 or so validation repertoires, with 94% of cluster scores above 0. The authors suggested that the approach could potentially be generalized to other disease states and immunological phenotypes. In the study, 150 to 200 TCR beta chains were listed as associated with cytomegalovirus. The validation cohort had no HLA typing available for a later analysis, so co-occurrence within that cohort was assessed over all 130 or so repertoires.

Preparation of the library involved the immunoSEQ multiplex PCR assay. As for the original processing: A statistical classification framework was built for diagnosing cytomegalovirus status from the catalog of TCR beta chain sequences. What TCRdb holds here is the immuneACCESS table cut down to in-frame rearrangements. Part of the clones is not present; checked against another copy, under half of the missing clones reflect an unresolved V gene, and the others are unexplained. V and J calls plus clone size are reproduced from that table; the DNA served to infer D and trimming. For this sample there are tens of thousands of clones; 85% to 95% appear just once. The ten largest make up under 4% of the sample. A note on this clone: Its antigen is not yet known. No quality values exist for individual bases; no much larger clone is one base distant.

The TCR comes from a young woman in good health and CMV-seropositive. Sequenced material: PBMCs.

At the DNA level, the sequence is TGCGCCACCAGACCGGGACAGATCACAGATACGCAGTATTTT. The translation is CATRPGQITDTQYF. The chain employs TRBV5-1 and TRBJ2-3; a stretch of 7 junction bases matches TRBD1. After removal of 9 bases from V and 2 bases from J, the junction retains 9 bases not matched to a gene. The CDR3 runs 14 amino acids, cysteine and phenylalanine included. Only CDR3 DNA is held: 42 bases, read in frame from base 1. The germline V gene encodes CDR1 SGHRS and CDR2 YFSETQ.